This T cell receptor beta chain was found in a study of blood T cell repertoires in COVID-19. Study at large: From T cells, B-cell-depleted T cells, or PBMCs came the material, which was cDNA or gDNA.

The CDR3 has 16 amino acids. V lost 0 bases and J 4 bases, leaving 15 bases between the germline ends. Germline CDR1 reads SGHDN; CDR2 reads FVKESK. Profiled with immunoSEQ multiplex PCR; TCRdb holds only in-frame clones, not every one. The sample holds 280,000 or so clones, 85% seen once. Specimen: PBMCs or T cells enriched from blood (not recorded which). The chain employs TRBV14 and TRBJ1-2, with a possible D match to TRBD1 (5 bases). The clonotype was recovered from a woman between 50 and 59 years old who had recovered from COVID-19. The CDR3 is CASSQDGRVPFYGYTF. Written as DNA, the CDR3 is TGTGCCAGCAGCCAAGACGGCAGGGTCCCCTTCTATGGCTACACCTTC.